The clone carrying this T cell receptor (beta chain) was seen only a few times. The data derive from a study of blood T cell repertoires in COVID-19. Produced via immunoSEQ multiplex PCR; TCRdb's table is partial and in-frame only. Of under 95,000 clones in the sample, around 90% were seen once. The CDR3 contains 16 residues. V lost 0 bases, J lost 2 bases, and 5 bases stayed unmatched. Germline CDR1 is SQVTM and CDR2 is ANQGSEA. The specimen sequenced was peripheral blood. The chain combines TRBV29-1 with TRBJ2-2; 8 bases line up with TRBD1. The origin of this receptor is a man in his sixties with acute or convalescent COVID-19. The CDR3 loop reads CSVEDPGQANTGELFF. CDR3 DNA sequence: TGCAGCGTTGAAGACCCGGGACAGGCCAACACCGGGGAGCTGTTTTTT.